This T cell receptor beta chain was recovered during a study of blood T cells in healthy people across ages. Findings and caveats of the study: Aged donors had fewer naive CD4+ cells and lower diversity than long-lived donors. Age brought a roughly linear fall in TCR beta diversity measured per million T cells.

For the second PCR, which ran for 7 to 11 cycles, a sample-barcoded 5' primer and a J-beta primer mix were used. TCRdb redid the calling of the 5' RACE reads with MiXCR, one entry per CDR3 protein. The sample has approximately 900,000 distinct CDR3 sequences; 45% to 50% are singletons. Many counts were recorded for this clonotype. Its matching antigen is unknown. V was shortened by 7 bases and J by 2 bases, with 15 bases between the two germline ends. The CDR3 has 14 amino acids. Germline V gives CDR1 MDHEN, CDR2 SYDVKM. This chain joins TRBV28 and TRBJ2-7, with unresolved D. Sequenced material: blood. This TCR derives from a man aged 30 to 45 in good health. The CDR3 DNA sequence: TGTGCCAGCAATCTCCGATATAAGGCCTACGAGCAGTACTTC. Translating it yields CASNLRYKAYEQYF. The complete variable domain, with remaining parts taken from reference TRBV28 and TRBJ2-7, reads DVKVTQSSRYLVKRTGEKVFLECVQDMDHENMFWYRQDPGLGLRLIYFSYDVKMKEKGDIPEGYSVSREKKERFSLILESASTNQTSMYLCASNLRYKAYEQYFGPGTRLTVT.